This T cell receptor (beta chain) was documented in a study of cytomegalovirus exposure and HLA in healthy donors. Study context: From HLA-typed donors, an early data release held tens of millions of unique TCRs.

The study ran its PCR with 60 Vbeta and 13 Jbeta primers. Assay: immunoSEQ multiplex PCR; the TCRdb copy retains only in-frame clones and omits some. The table shows about 140,000 clones, with 80% occurring only once. CDR1 SGHTA and CDR2 FQGNSA come from the germline V gene. The CDR3 extends over 18 amino acids. V lost 1 base to trimming and J lost 0 bases, with 13 bases between them. In its sample, this clone was seen once. Samples came from healthy bone marrow donors. This TCR was recovered from a man between 50 and 59 years old in good health and CMV-seronegative. The specimen sequenced was PBMCs. The chain couples TRBV7-2 to TRBJ2-6; possible D gene TRBD1, 6 bases. This chain's CDR3 is CASSLEGTRNSGANVLTF. The CDR3 DNA reads as TGTGCCAGCAGCTTAGAGGGGACACGGAACTCTGGGGCCAACGTCCTGACTTTC.